These T cell receptor beta chains were read from a single sample in a study of cytomegalovirus exposure and HLA in healthy donors. The method was immunoSEQ multiplex PCR; TCRdb's version includes in-frame clones alone and lacks a portion of them. The sample consists of 95,000 to 150,000 clones, approximately 15% of them appearing once. The sample comprised PBMCs. The receptors shown here come from a woman aged 18-29 years in good health and CMV-seronegative. Both conserved end residues are part of each CDR3. A D gene is named only where the DNA matches it firmly. Where a row states a size, it is once, few, many or the class of an expanded clone; other rows omit it.

j_call: TRBJ2-7; d_call: TRBD2; v_call: TRBV7-3; clone_size: .; cdr3_aa: CASSLAGGTYEQYF; cdr3_nt: TGTGCCAGCAGTTTAGCGGGAGGCACCTACGAGCAGTACTTC
j_call: TRBJ1-6; d_call: TRBD1; v_call: TRBV30; clone_size: few; cdr3_aa: CAWTVGTGSSPLHF; cdr3_nt: TGTGCCTGGACCGTGGGGACAGGGAGCTCACCCCTCCACTTT
j_call: TRBJ2-7; d_call: TRBD2; v_call: TRBV27; clone_size: few; cdr3_aa: CASRKAGLAGGREQYF; cdr3_nt: TGTGCCAGCAGGAAGGCCGGACTAGCGGGAGGGCGGGAGCAGTACTTC
j_call: TRBJ1-5; d_call: .; v_call: TRBV28; clone_size: few; cdr3_aa: CASSLGGQPQHF; cdr3_nt: TGTGCCAGCAGTTTGGGGGGGCAGCCCCAGCATTTT
j_call: TRBJ2-7; d_call: .; v_call: TRBV28; clone_size: few; cdr3_aa: CASGRPSSYEQYF; cdr3_nt: TGTGCCAGCGGGAGGCCCAGCTCCTACGAGCAGTACTTC
j_call: TRBJ2-3; d_call: TRBD1; v_call: TRBV7-9; clone_size: once; cdr3_aa: CASSLRDRVQDTQYF; cdr3_nt: TGTGCCAGCAGCTTAAGGGACAGGGTCCAAGATACGCAGTATTTT
j_call: TRBJ2-2; d_call: TRBD2; v_call: TRBV7-7; clone_size: .; cdr3_aa: CASSLEAGGIGELFF; cdr3_nt: TGTGCCAGCAGCTTAGAAGCGGGGGGGATCGGGGAGCTGTTTTTT
j_call: TRBJ2-1; d_call: .; v_call: TRBV30; clone_size: .; cdr3_aa: CAWSVTDNFEQFF; cdr3_nt: TGTGCCTGGAGTGTAACGGACAATTTCGAGCAGTTCTTC
j_call: TRBJ1-5; d_call: TRBD1; v_call: TRBV28; clone_size: few; cdr3_aa: CASSSGQEDQPQHF; cdr3_nt: TGTGCCAGCAGTTCAGGACAGGAGGATCAGCCCCAGCATTTT
j_call: TRBJ2-1; d_call: .; v_call: TRBV5-6; clone_size: few; cdr3_aa: CASSLVRLRYNEQFF; cdr3_nt: TGTGCCAGCAGCTTGGTGCGCCTTCGGTACAATGAGCAGTTCTTC
j_call: TRBJ2-7; d_call: TRBD1; v_call: TRBV6-1; clone_size: .; cdr3_aa: CASSEVGFRDRIYEQYF; cdr3_nt: TGTGCCAGCAGTGAAGTAGGATTCCGGGACAGGATCTACGAGCAGTACTTC
j_call: TRBJ1-2; d_call: .; v_call: TRBV28; clone_size: few; cdr3_aa: CASSLSRDYGYTF; cdr3_nt: TGTGCCAGCAGTTTGTCCAGGGACTATGGCTACACCTTC
j_call: TRBJ1-1; d_call: TRBD1; v_call: TRBV4-2; clone_size: few; cdr3_aa: CASSLGGQGAGTEAFF; cdr3_nt: TGTGCCAGCAGCCTAGGCGGGCAGGGGGCAGGAACTGAAGCTTTCTTT
j_call: TRBJ2-7; d_call: TRBD1; v_call: TRBV28; clone_size: .; cdr3_aa: CASTHRDRGTYEQYF; cdr3_nt: TGTGCCAGCACCCACCGGGACAGGGGAACCTACGAGCAGTACTTC
j_call: TRBJ1-1; d_call: .; v_call: TRBV28; clone_size: few; cdr3_aa: CATGISGTIHTEAFF; cdr3_nt: TGTGCCACCGGGATCTCAGGGACAATCCACACTGAAGCTTTCTTT
j_call: TRBJ2-1; d_call: TRBD1; v_call: TRBV15; clone_size: .; cdr3_aa: CATSRTDRGQSHEQFF; cdr3_nt: TGTGCCACCAGCAGAACCGACAGGGGGCAATCCCATGAGCAGTTCTTC
j_call: TRBJ1-6; d_call: .; v_call: TRBV27; clone_size: .; cdr3_aa: CASSLFSGIGSSYSPLHF; cdr3_nt: TGTGCCAGCAGTTTATTTTCAGGTATCGGTTCCTCATATTCACCCCTCCACTTT
j_call: TRBJ1-1; d_call: .; v_call: TRBV4-1; clone_size: .; cdr3_aa: CASSQVLLGGAFF; cdr3_nt: TGCGCCAGCAGCCAGGTCCTTCTCGGGGGAGCTTTCTTT
j_call: TRBJ1-4; d_call: .; v_call: TRBV4-1; clone_size: .; cdr3_aa: CASSQDWGDSGEKLFF; cdr3_nt: TGCGCCAGCAGCCAAGATTGGGGGGATTCGGGTGAAAAACTGTTTTTT
j_call: TRBJ1-5; d_call: TRBD1; v_call: TRBV28; clone_size: .; cdr3_aa: CASSFSRGYNQPQHF; cdr3_nt: TGTGCCAGCAGTTTTTCCAGGGGGTACAATCAGCCCCAGCATTTT
j_call: TRBJ2-7; d_call: .; v_call: TRBV28; clone_size: .; cdr3_aa: CASSRDTYEQYF; cdr3_nt: TGTGCCAGCAGCCGGGACACTTACGAGCAGTACTTC
j_call: TRBJ2-2; d_call: TRBD1; v_call: TRBV11-2; clone_size: few; cdr3_aa: CASSSNRGTGELFF; cdr3_nt: TGTGCCAGCAGCTCTAACAGGGGCACCGGGGAGCTGTTTTTT
j_call: TRBJ2-5; d_call: TRBD2; v_call: TRBV30; clone_size: .; cdr3_aa: CASPGLAGRETQYF; cdr3_nt: TGTGCATCCCCGGGGCTAGCGGGACGAGAGACCCAGTACTTC
j_call: TRBJ2-7; d_call: TRBD1; v_call: TRBV6-6; clone_size: few; cdr3_aa: CASRSTGGTEQYF; cdr3_nt: TGTGCCAGCAGATCGACAGGGGGTACCGAGCAGTACTTC
j_call: TRBJ1-1; d_call: .; v_call: TRBV2; clone_size: .; cdr3_aa: CANQGQGTTTEAFF; cdr3_nt: TGTGCCAATCAGGGGCAGGGGACCACCACTGAAGCTTTCTTT
j_call: TRBJ2-1; d_call: TRBD1; v_call: TRBV28; clone_size: .; cdr3_aa: CASRDTGGRYNEQFF; cdr3_nt: TGTGCCAGCAGGGATACAGGGGGGCGCTACAATGAGCAGTTCTTC
j_call: TRBJ1-5; d_call: .; v_call: TRBV28; clone_size: .; cdr3_aa: CASSSRGSRGNQPQHF; cdr3_nt: TGTGCCAGCAGTTCCCGGGGGTCCCGAGGCAATCAGCCCCAGCATTTT
j_call: TRBJ2-7; d_call: .; v_call: TRBV4-1; clone_size: few; cdr3_aa: CASSQGQRNEQYF; cdr3_nt: TGCGCCAGCAGCCAAGGCCAGCGAAACGAGCAGTACTTC
j_call: TRBJ2-1; d_call: TRBD1; v_call: TRBV6-1; clone_size: .; cdr3_aa: CASSEGLTGPDEQFF; cdr3_nt: TGTGCCAGCAGTGAAGGGCTGACAGGGCCCGATGAGCAGTTCTTC
j_call: TRBJ2-5; d_call: .; v_call: TRBV29-1; clone_size: few; cdr3_aa: CSVLLGETQYF; cdr3_nt: TGCAGCGTTCTGCTCGGAGAGACCCAGTACTTC
j_call: TRBJ2-7; d_call: .; v_call: TRBV29-1; clone_size: few; cdr3_aa: CSVGNLLYEQYF; cdr3_nt: TGCAGCGTCGGGAACCTCCTCTACGAGCAGTACTTC
j_call: TRBJ1-1; d_call: .; v_call: TRBV5-6; clone_size: .; cdr3_aa: CASSLGQMNTEAFF; cdr3_nt: TGTGCCAGCAGCTTGGGACAGATGAACACTGAAGCTTTCTTT
j_call: TRBJ2-2; d_call: .; v_call: TRBV7-3; clone_size: .; cdr3_aa: CASSLQGANTGELFF; cdr3_nt: TGTGCCAGCAGCTTACAGGGTGCGAACACCGGGGAGCTGTTTTTT
j_call: TRBJ1-2; d_call: .; v_call: TRBV4-2; clone_size: few; cdr3_aa: CASSQVFQPGNYGYTF; cdr3_nt: TGTGCCAGCAGCCAAGTTTTTCAACCTGGCAACTATGGCTACACCTTC